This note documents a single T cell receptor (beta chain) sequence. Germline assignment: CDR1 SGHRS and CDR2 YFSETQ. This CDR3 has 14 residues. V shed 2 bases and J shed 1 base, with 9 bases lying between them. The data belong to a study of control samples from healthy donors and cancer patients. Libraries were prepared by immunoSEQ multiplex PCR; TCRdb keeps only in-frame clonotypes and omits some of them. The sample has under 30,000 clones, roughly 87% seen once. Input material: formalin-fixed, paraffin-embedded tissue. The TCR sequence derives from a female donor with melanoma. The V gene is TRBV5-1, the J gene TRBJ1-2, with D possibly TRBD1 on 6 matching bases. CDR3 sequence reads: CASSLQGNNYGYTF. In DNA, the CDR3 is TGCGCCAGCAGCTTACAGGGTAATAACTATGGCTACACCTTC. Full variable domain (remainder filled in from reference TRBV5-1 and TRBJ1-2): KAGVTQTPRYLIKTRGQQVTLSCSPISGHRSVSWYQQTPGQGLQFLFEYFSETQRNKGNFPGRFSGRQFSNSRSEMNVSTLELGDSALYLCASSLQGNNYGYTFGSGTRLTVV.